The clone carrying this T cell receptor (beta chain) was seen a handful of times. This sample stems from a study of T cells in Graves' hyperthyroidism and ophthalmopathy. Germline lookup yields CDR1 MNHEY and CDR2 SMNVEV (reference sequence). The ends were cut back, 5 bases at V and 6 bases at J, with 14 bases in the middle. The CDR3 loop spans 14 amino acids. Authors of the study amplified TCR beta CDR3 regions from RNA transcripts. First-round RT-PCR targeting the TCR CDR3 was performed with the HTBI primer set. TCRdb independently ran MiXCR on the multiplex PCR reads; one entry per CDR3 protein. The sample lists hundreds of thousands of distinct CDR3 sequences, about a sixth occurring once.

The chain uses TRBV27 and TRBJ2-1; D may be TRBD2 (5 bases). The sequencing input was blood. The TCR originated in a young woman with Graves' hyperthyroidism. The CDR3 DNA sequence: TGTGCCAGCAGTGCCGACGAGGGCGTCAATGAGCAGTTCTTC. It translates to CASSADEGVNEQFF.